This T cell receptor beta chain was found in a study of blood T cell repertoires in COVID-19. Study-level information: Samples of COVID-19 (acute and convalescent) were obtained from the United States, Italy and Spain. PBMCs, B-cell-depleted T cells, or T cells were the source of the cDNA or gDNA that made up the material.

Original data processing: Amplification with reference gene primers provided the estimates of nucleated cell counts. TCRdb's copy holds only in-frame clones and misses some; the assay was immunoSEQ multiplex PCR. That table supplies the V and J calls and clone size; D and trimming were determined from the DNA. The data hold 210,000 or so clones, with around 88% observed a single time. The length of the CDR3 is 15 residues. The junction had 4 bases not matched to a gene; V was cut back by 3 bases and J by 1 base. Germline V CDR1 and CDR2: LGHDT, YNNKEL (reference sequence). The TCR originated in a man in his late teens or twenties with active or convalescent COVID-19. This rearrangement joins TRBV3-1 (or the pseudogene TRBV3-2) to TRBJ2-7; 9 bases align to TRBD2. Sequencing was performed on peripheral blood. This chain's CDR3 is CASSQELAGSYEQYF. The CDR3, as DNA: TGTGCCAGCAGCCAGGAGCTAGCGGGATCCTACGAGCAGTACTTC.